This T cell receptor beta chain was sequenced during a study of graft-versus-host responses after intestinal transplantation. About the research overall: The recipients all started with anti-thymocyte globulin induction and then took tacrolimus and steroids for around 3 years. Notes on the study in general: Among recipient marrow samples, GvH clones were found; some appeared first in ileum or blood. There was an association between peak levels of circulating GvH clones and early post-transplant HvG declines.

TCRdb's table, derived via immunoSEQ multiplex PCR, lists solely in-frame clones and lacks some. The sample consists of about 59,000 clones, 90% to 95% of them appearing once. For this clone: What it recognizes is unknown.

J gave up 5 bases and V 4 bases, and 6 bases lay outside the gene matches. Germline CDR1 is SGDLS and CDR2 is YYNGEE. The CDR3 covers 13 residues. The rearrangement links TRBV9 to TRBJ2-7; TRBD1 matches 7 bases. The clonotype originates from a human donor who was the organ donor for an intestinal transplant. The source material was unstimulated CD4+ T cells sorted from spleen or lymph node cells, sampled before transplant. The CDR3, as DNA: TGTGCCAGCAGCACGACAGGGCTCAACGAGCAGTACTTC. The encoded protein is CASSTTGLNEQYF.